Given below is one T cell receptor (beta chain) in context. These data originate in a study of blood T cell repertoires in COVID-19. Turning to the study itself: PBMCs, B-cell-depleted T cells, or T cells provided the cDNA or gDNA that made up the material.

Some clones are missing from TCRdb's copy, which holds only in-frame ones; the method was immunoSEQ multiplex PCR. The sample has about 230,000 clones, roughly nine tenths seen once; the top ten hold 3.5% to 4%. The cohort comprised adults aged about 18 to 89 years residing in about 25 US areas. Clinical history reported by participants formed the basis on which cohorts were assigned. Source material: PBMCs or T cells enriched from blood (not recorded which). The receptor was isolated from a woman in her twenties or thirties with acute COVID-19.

Here the CDR3 reads CASSLAPQINEQYF. In DNA, the CDR3 is TGTGCCAGCAGCTTAGCCCCACAGATTAACGAGCAGTACTTC. The rearrangement uses TRBV11-3 and TRBJ2-7; D is unclear. The CDR3 length is 14 residues. Germline loops: CDR1 SGHNT, CDR2 YENEEA. Trimming took 1 base from V and 5 from J, leaving 12 bases between them.